This T cell receptor beta chain was obtained from a study of human T cells and chemical hapten exposure. TCRdb itself ran the RACE reads through MiXCR, one entry per CDR3 protein. This table has around 300,000 distinct CDR3 sequences, roughly 6% appearing once. This clonotype was detected only a few times. This CDR3 region has 17 residues. Per the germline V gene, CDR1 is MNHEY and CDR2 is SVGEGT. The ends lost 6 bases at V and 2 bases at J; junction bases unmatched: 8. The time point denotes: pre-sensitization, week 0. The sample's treatment: therapeutic diphenylcyclopropenone sensitization with weekly scalp DPC.

The sequenced sample was whole blood, obtained in connection with sensitization to the hapten diphenylcyclopropenone (DPC). This TCR came from a woman between 18 and 29 years old with alopecia areata. Some clones in this sample may be carry-over from other donors' samples. This chain links TRBV6-2 or TRBV6-3 with TRBJ2-6; 9 nucleotides line up with TRBD1. In DNA form, the CDR3 reads TGTGCCAGCAGCCCAGGACAGGGGAGGGCTGGGGCCAACGTCCTGACTTTC. Translation gives CASSPGQGRAGANVLTF.